This T cell receptor (beta chain) appears in the sequencing data of a study of blood T cell repertoires in COVID-19. About the research overall: COVID-19 samples, acute and convalescent, were from the United States, Italy and Spain. PBMCs, B-cell-depleted T cells, or T cells were the source of the cDNA or gDNA that made up the material.

Germline lookup yields CDR1 KGHSH and CDR2 LQKENI. V was pared by 1 base and J by 4 bases, with 1 base of the junction left unmatched. The length of the CDR3 is 15 residues. In the original analysis: Amplifying reference gene primers gave estimates of nucleated cell counts. The protocol was immunoSEQ multiplex PCR, while the TCRdb copy is restricted to in-frame clones and leaves out a portion. That table gives V, J and clone size, and the DNA gave D and trimming. The profile covers under 250,000 clones, with approximately 90% appearing a single time and 2% to 3% taken by the ten largest. Seattle's enrolled individuals joined amid active infection and were then monitored longitudinally.

The chain has TRBV18 and TRBJ2-2; 9 nucleotides line up with TRBD2. Sequenced material: peripheral blood. The clonotype was recovered from a man younger than 40 with COVID-19, enrolled during active disease. CDR3 DNA sequence: TGTGCCAGCTCACCACAGCGGGGGGTCACCGGGGAGCTGTTTTTT. Its protein product is CASSPQRGVTGELFF.